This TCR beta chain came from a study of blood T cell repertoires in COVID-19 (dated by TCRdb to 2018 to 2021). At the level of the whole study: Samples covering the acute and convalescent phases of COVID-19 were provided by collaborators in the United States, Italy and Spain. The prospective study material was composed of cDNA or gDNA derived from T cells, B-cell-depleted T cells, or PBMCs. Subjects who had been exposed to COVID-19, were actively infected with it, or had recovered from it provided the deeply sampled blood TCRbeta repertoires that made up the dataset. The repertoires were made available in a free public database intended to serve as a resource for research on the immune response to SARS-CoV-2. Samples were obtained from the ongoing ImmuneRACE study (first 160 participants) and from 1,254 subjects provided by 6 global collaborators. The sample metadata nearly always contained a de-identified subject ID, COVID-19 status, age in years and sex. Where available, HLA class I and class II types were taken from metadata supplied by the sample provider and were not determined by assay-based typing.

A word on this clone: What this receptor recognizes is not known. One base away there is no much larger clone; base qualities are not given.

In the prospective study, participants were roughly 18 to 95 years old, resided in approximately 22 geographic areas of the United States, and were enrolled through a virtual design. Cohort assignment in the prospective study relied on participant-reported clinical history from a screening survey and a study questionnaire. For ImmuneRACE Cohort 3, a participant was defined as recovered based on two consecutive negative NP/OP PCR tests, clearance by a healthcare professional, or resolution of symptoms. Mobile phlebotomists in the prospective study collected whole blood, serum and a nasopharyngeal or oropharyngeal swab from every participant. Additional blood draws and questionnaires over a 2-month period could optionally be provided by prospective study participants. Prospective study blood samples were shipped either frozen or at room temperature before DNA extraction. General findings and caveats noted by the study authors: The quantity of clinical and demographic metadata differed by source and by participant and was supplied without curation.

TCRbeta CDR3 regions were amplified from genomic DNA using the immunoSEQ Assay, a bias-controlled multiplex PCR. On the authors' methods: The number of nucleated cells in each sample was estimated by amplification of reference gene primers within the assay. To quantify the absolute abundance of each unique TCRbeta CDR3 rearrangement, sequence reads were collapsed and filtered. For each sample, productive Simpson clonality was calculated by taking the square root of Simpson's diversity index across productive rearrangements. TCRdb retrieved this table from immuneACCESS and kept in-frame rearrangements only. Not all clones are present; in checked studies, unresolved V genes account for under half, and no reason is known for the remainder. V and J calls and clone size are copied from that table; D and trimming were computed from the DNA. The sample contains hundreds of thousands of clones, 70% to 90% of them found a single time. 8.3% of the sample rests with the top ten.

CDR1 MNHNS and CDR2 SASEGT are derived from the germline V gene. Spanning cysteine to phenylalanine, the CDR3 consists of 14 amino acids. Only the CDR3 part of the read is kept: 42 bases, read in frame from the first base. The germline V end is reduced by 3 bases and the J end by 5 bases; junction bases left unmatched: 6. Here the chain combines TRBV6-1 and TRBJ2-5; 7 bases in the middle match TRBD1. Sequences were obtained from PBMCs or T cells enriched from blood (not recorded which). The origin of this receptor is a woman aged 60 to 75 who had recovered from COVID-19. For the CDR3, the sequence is CASSDRGTEETQYF. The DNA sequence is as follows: TGTGCCAGCAGTGATAGAGGGACAGAGGAGACCCAGTACTTC.